These 22 T cell receptor beta chains share one sample of origin, sequenced in a study of T cell responses to AZD1222 COVID-19 vaccine (dated by TCRdb to 2020 to 2022). This sample's time point label indicates: baseline before first vaccination. Library preparation employed the immunoSEQ multiplex PCR assay. This is the immuneACCESS table as TCRdb keeps it, with only in-frame sequences that have V and J called. A part of the clones is gone; compared with another copy, unresolved V genes explain less than half, and the rest is unexplained. The sample table shows 150,000 to 180,000 clones, and about 87% are seen once. 2.5% to 4% of the sample belongs to the ten largest clones. This sample comprised peripheral blood, obtained on day 0 of AZD1222 vaccination. These receptors all stem from an adult in good health.

Note on this clone: One end of the junction is discordant with germline, which a read error may explain. V usage is TRBV7-7 and J usage is TRBJ2-2; D remains unclear. The CDR3 consists of 13 residues. CDR1 is SSHAT, CDR2 FNYEAQ, per germline (reference sequence). CDR3 coding DNA: TGTGCTAGCAGCTTATCCCCCACCGGGGAGCTGTTTTTT. Amino acid sequence: CASSLSPTGELFF.

The chain is built from TRBV4-1 and TRBJ1-5; no definite D call. V lost 0 bases, J lost 6 bases, and 9 bases lay in between. Germline CDR1 is MGHRA and CDR2 is YSYEKL. The CDR3 is 14 residues long. The CDR3 protein is CASSQEGGSQPQHF. The CDR3 DNA reads TGCGCCAGCAGCCAAGAGGGTGGGAGTCAGCCCCAGCATTTT.

J is TRBJ2-7 and V is TRBV5-1; D is tentatively TRBD1 or TRBD2 (5 bases each). The germline CDR1 and CDR2 sequences are SGHRS and YFSETQ. This CDR3 spans 13 amino acids. Deletions cut 0 bases from V and 5 bases from J, with 9 bases between. The CDR3 nucleotides are TGCGCCAGCAGCTTGGTCAGGGACGACGAGCAGTACTTC. It encodes CASSLVRDDEQYF.

This clone was detected only a few times. The chain has TRBV5-4 and TRBJ2-7; D is unclear. V was pared by 1 base and J by 1 base, with 12 bases between. CDR3 length: 15 residues. CDR1 and CDR2 from the germline V gene are SGHNT and YYREEE (reference sequence). The CDR3 protein is CASSLHAAPSYEQYF. DNA of the CDR3: TGTGCCAGCAGCTTGCACGCAGCCCCATCCTACGAGCAGTACTTC.

This chain joins TRBV3-1 (or the pseudogene TRBV3-2) and TRBJ2-1; 7 bases match TRBD2. Losses at the gene ends were 4 bases for V and 0 bases for J; bases not matched to a gene: 9. Germline values: CDR1 LGHDT, CDR2 YNNKEL (reference sequence). The CDR3 has 17 residues. CDR3 protein: CASSPSSGGFSYNEQFF. In DNA, the CDR3 is TGTGCCAGCAGCCCATCTAGCGGCGGATTCTCCTACAATGAGCAGTTCTTC.

This rearrangement joins TRBV7-2 to TRBJ2-3; 9 nucleotides line up with TRBD1. V lost 1 base and J lost 0; bases outside the gene matches: 5. CDR1 is SGHTA and CDR2 is FQGNSA in the germline V gene. There are 17 residues in the CDR3. The CDR3 here is CASSLGTGAASTDTQYF. CDR3 DNA sequence: TGTGCCAGCAGCTTAGGGACAGGGGCCGCTAGCACAGATACGCAGTATTTT.

The chain couples TRBV7-6 to TRBJ2-5; the match to TRBD1 covers 7 bases. Germline lookup yields CDR1 SGHVS and CDR2 FNYEAQ. CDR3 size: 14 residues. V shed 4 bases, J shed 4 bases, and the junction held 6 bases outside the gene matches. Here the CDR3 reads CASSSKRTGETQYF. The CDR3 DNA reads as TGTGCCAGCAGCTCAAAACGGACAGGAGAGACCCAGTACTTC. Filled out from reference TRBV7-6 and TRBJ2-5, the complete variable domain reads GAGVSQSPRYKVTKRGQDVALRCDPISGHVSLYWYRQALGQGPEFLTYFNYEAQQDKSGLPNDRFSAERPEGSISTLTIQRTEQRDSAMYRCASSSKRTGETQYFGPGTRLLVL.

This chain uses TRBV2 with TRBJ2-5, with D maybe TRBD2 (5 bases). The CDR3 runs to 14 residues. V lost 3 bases to trimming and J lost 2 bases, with 10 bases between them. Per germline, CDR1 SNHLY and CDR2 FYNNEI. The CDR3: CASSEMRVQETQYF. CDR3 in DNA: TGTGCCAGCAGTGAGATGAGGGTTCAAGAGACCCAGTACTTC.

The V call is TRBV2, the J call TRBJ1-3; 9 bases are shared with TRBD1. Germline CDR1 and CDR2: SNHLY and FYNNEI. Unmatched junction bases numbered 15, after V lost 8 bases and J lost 1 base. This CDR3 region has 18 residues. In DNA form, the CDR3 reads TGTGCCAGCCGGACAGCGACGGGACAGGGAGGATCTGGAAACACCATATATTTT. It translates to CASRTATGQGGSGNTIYF.

As DNA, the CDR3 is TGTGCCAGTAGTTTGGGACAGGGGGGTCAGCCCCAGCATTTT. It translates to CASSLGQGGQPQHF. The chain recombines TRBV19 with TRBJ1-5; 11 bases agree with TRBD1. This CDR3 comprises 14 residues. Germline CDR1 and CDR2: LNHDA and SQIVND (reference sequence). The junction had 3 bases not matched to a gene; V was cut back by 5 bases and J by 6 bases.

This clone was seen a handful of times. J is TRBJ1-5 and V is TRBV21-1. TRBV21-1 is given as a pseudogene. The CDR3 runs to 16 residues. The CDR3 sequence: CASSLGRETGNQPQHF. The CDR3 DNA reads as TGTGCCAGCAGCCTCGGGCGTGAAACGGGCAATCAGCCCCAGCATTTT.

The chain recombines TRBV28 with TRBJ1-2; 7 positions match TRBD1. Germline loops: CDR1 MDHEN, CDR2 SYDVKM. V dropped 2 bases and J dropped 3; count of bases not matched to a gene: 3. The CDR3 totals 14 residues. The CDR3 DNA is TGTGCCAGCAGTTTACAGGGGGGGGACTATGGCTACACCTTC. This encodes CASSLQGGDYGYTF.

The genes are TRBV3-1 (or the pseudogene TRBV3-2) and TRBJ1-3; 8 nucleotides match TRBD1. CDR1 and CDR2 (germline): LGHDT, YNNKEL (reference sequence). J gave up 4 bases and V 0 bases, and 5 bases lay outside the gene matches. The CDR3 runs 16 residues. The CDR3 DNA reads as TGTGCCAGCAGCCAAGATGGCAGGGGGCACGGAAACACCATATATTTT. Its protein is CASSQDGRGHGNTIYF.

This clone was seen just once. This chain links TRBV10-3 with TRBJ1-3; no reliable D call. The V gene lost 2 bases and the J gene lost 2 bases, with 4 bases spanning the gap. The CDR3 contains 13 residues. Germline V CDR1 and CDR2: ENHRY, SYGVKD. The CDR3 sequence: CAISETAGNTIYF. The CDR3 nucleotides are TGTGCCATCAGTGAGACTGCTGGAAACACCATATATTTT.

The V and J genes are TRBV28 and TRBJ1-6; D gene unclear. This CDR3 contains 15 residues. Trimming took 6 bases from V and 0 from J, leaving 9 bases between them. Germline CDR1 MDHEN, CDR2 SYDVKM. CDR3 nucleotides: TGTGCCAGCAGCTCACAGAGCTCCTATAATTCACCCCTCCACTTT. Residues: CASSSQSSYNSPLHF.

This chain links TRBV11-2 with TRBJ2-7, with TRBD1 matching 7 bases. V lost 6 bases, J lost 3 bases, and 11 bases stayed unmatched. CDR1 is SGHAT, CDR2 FQNNGV, per germline. This CDR3 comprises 15 residues. CDR3 sequence reads: CASRFEGAGFYEQYF. In nucleotides, the CDR3 is TGTGCCAGCAGGTTTGAGGGGGCGGGTTTCTACGAGCAGTACTTC.

The rearrangement joins TRBV3-1 (or the pseudogene TRBV3-2) to TRBJ1-1; D gene uncertain. Germline values: CDR1 LGHDT, CDR2 YNNKEL (reference sequence). V dropped 3 bases and J dropped 0 bases, with 5 bases sitting between them. The CDR3 runs to 13 residues. For the CDR3, the DNA is TGTGCCAGCAGCCACCTCATGAACACTGAAGCTTTCTTT. Translating it yields CASSHLMNTEAFF.

This clone showed up just once. The rearrangement uses TRBV4-2 and TRBJ2-7; TRBD2 agrees at 11 bases. V shed 4 bases, J shed 0 bases, and the junction held 8 bases outside the gene matches. The CDR3 contains 17 residues. CDR1 and CDR2 from the germline V gene are LGHNA and YNFKEQ. The CDR3 DNA reads TGTGCCAGCAGCCTGAATGAACTAGCGGGGGACTCCTACGAGCAGTACTTC. Translation: CASSLNELAGDSYEQYF.

This chain connects TRBV9 to TRBJ2-2; D not resolved. This CDR3 region has 13 residues. Germline V gene data show CDR1 as SGDLS and CDR2 as YYNGEE. Trimming removed 0 bases at V and 2 bases at J, with 2 bases between. CDR3 loop: CASSVDNTGELFF. The DNA of the CDR3 is TGTGCCAGCAGCGTAGATAACACCGGGGAGCTGTTTTTT.

The gene calls are TRBV19 and TRBJ2-7; D possibly matches TRBD1 or TRBD2 (6 bases each). V lost 7 bases and J lost 3, with 16 bases in between. The CDR3 extends over 14 amino acids. Germline assignment: CDR1 LNHDA and CDR2 SQIVND (reference sequence). CDR3 region: CASTPGGGNYEQYF. Written as DNA, the CDR3 is TGTGCCAGTACCCCCGGGGGCGGAAACTACGAGCAGTACTTC.

The chain joins TRBV28 to TRBJ1-4; D uncertain. Germline-derived CDR1 and CDR2 are MDHEN and SYDVKM. CDR3 length: 12 amino acids. The V end lost 3 bases, the J end lost 4 bases, and 3 bases lay between the germline ends. In DNA, the CDR3 is TGTGCCAGCAGTTTGCTTAATGAAAAACTGTTTTTT. Its translation is CASSLLNEKLFF.

This clone appeared once. In the same sample, other DNA sequences code for this CDR3. J is TRBJ2-5 and V is TRBV7-6; TRBD1 matches 8 bases. The CDR3 has 14 amino acids. With 4 bases clipped from V and 1 base from J, the junction kept 2 bases outside the gene matches. The germline V gene has CDR1 SGHVS and CDR2 FNYEAQ. In DNA form, the CDR3 reads TGTGCCAGCAGCTCCGGGACAGGCCAAGAGACCCAGTACTTC. It yields the protein CASSSGTGQETQYF.